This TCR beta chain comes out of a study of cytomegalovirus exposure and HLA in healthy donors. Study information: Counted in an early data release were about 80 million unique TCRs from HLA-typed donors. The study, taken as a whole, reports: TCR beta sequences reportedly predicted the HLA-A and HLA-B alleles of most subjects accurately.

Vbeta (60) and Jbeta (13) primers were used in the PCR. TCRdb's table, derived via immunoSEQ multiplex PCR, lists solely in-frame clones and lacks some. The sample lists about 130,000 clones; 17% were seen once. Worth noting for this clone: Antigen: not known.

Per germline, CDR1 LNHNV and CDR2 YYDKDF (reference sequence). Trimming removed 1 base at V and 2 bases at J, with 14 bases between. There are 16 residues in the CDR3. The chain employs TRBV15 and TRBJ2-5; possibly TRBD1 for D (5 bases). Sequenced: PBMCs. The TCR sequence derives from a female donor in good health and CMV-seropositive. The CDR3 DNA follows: TGTGCCACCAGCAGAGTAGTTATGGGGCCGCAAGAGACCCAGTACTTC. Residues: CATSRVVMGPQETQYF. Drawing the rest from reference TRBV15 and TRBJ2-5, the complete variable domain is DAMVIQNPRYQVTQFGKPVTLSCSQTLNHNVMYWYQQKSSQAPKLLFHYYDKDFNNEADTPDNFQSRRPNTSFCFLDIRSPGLGDTAMYLCATSRVVMGPQETQYFGPGTRLLVL.